Listed below are T cell receptor beta chains from one sample, sequenced in a study of cytomegalovirus exposure and HLA in healthy donors. Repertoires were generated with immunoSEQ multiplex PCR, while TCRdb's copy carries only in-frame clones and drops some. The repertoire holds about 67,000 clones, with roughly 92% as singletons. Sequencing was performed on PBMCs. All receptors derive from a young woman in good health and CMV-seronegative. The CDR3 runs from the conserved cysteine through the conserved F or W. The D gene is left open where the match is weak. Where a row states a size, it is once, few, many or the class of an expanded clone; other rows omit it.

j_call clone_size d_call v_call cdr3_nt cdr3_aa
TRBJ2-7 - - TRBV4-2 TGTGCCAGCAGCCAAGGTACAGCAACCTACGAGCAGTACTTC CASSQGTATYEQYF
TRBJ1-2 - - TRBV5-1 TGCGCCAGCAGCTTGGCCTGGGCAGGCGGCTACACCTTC CASSLAWAGGYTF
TRBJ2-7 - - TRBV5-5 TGTGCCAGCAGCTTGATAAGTACATACGAGCAGTACTTC CASSLISTYEQYF
TRBJ2-1 - TRBD2 TRBV10-1 TGCGCCAGCAGTGAGTTTTCGGTAGCGGGACCAAATGAGCAGTTCTTC CASSEFSVAGPNEQFF
TRBJ2-7 - - TRBV13 TGTGCCAGCAGCTTAGGCCGCGGGCATCACGAGCAGTACTTC CASSLGRGHHEQYF
TRBJ2-7 once TRBD1 TRBV4-1 TGCGCCAGCAGCCCGACAGGGTTAGCCTACGAGCAGTACTTC CASSPTGLAYEQYF
TRBJ2-1 - TRBD2 TRBV27 TGTGCCAGCAGTAAATCCGGGGGGGGCCGTTACAATGAGCAGTTCTTC CASSKSGGGRYNEQFF
TRBJ1-5 medium-sized - TRBV6-4 TGTGCCAGCAGTTACAGTACGAATCAGCCCCAGCATTTT CASSYSTNQPQHF
TRBJ2-7 once - TRBV6-6 TGTGCCAGCAGTTACGGCAGGGTGTACGAGCAGTACTTC CASSYGRVYEQYF
TRBJ1-2 - - TRBV13 TGTGCCAGCAGCTTGTGGGACACAGCCTATGGCTACACCTTC CASSLWDTAYGYTF
TRBJ1-1 - TRBD1 TRBV14 TGTGCCAGCAGCCGGACAGGGGGCACCACTGAAGCTTTCTTT CASSRTGGTTEAFF
TRBJ1-4 - - TRBV7-9 TGTGCCAGCAGCTTTGGGGGGTTTGAAAAACTGTTTTTT CASSFGGFEKLFF
TRBJ1-1 - - TRBV5-1 TGCGCCAGCAGCCAGCAGCGGGGATTGAACACTGAAGCTTTCTTT CASSQQRGLNTEAFF
TRBJ2-4 - - TRBV7-2 TGTGCCAGCAGCTCGCGGGGAGTGAACATTCAGTACTTC CASSSRGVNIQYF
TRBJ1-6 - - TRBV4-1 TGCGCCAGCAGCCAAGACAGGGGAAGGGCTTATAATTCACCCCTCCACTTT CASSQDRGRAYNSPLHF
TRBJ1-1 - - TRBV15 TGTGCCACCAGCAGAGGAGCCGTGACAGCCCCGAACACTGAAGCTTTCTTT CATSRGAVTAPNTEAFF
TRBJ1-4 few - TRBV30 TGTGCCTGGAGTCGTACCGGGGTAGAGAATGAAAAACTGTTTTTT CAWSRTGVENEKLFF
TRBJ1-4 once - TRBV5-8 TGTGCCAGCAGCCCGGCGGGGGAAAAACTGTTTTTT CASSPAGEKLFF
TRBJ1-1 - - TRBV18 TGTGCCAGCTCACCACGGGCAGGGGAAGCTTTCTTT CASSPRAGEAFF
TRBJ2-2 - TRBD1 TRBV18 TGTGCCAGCGATACACAGGGGGCGACCGGGGAGCTGTTTTTT CASDTQGATGELFF
TRBJ1-2 - - TRBV6-5 TGTGCCAGCAGTAACCTCAGGGCCTATGGCTACACCTTC CASSNLRAYGYTF
TRBJ1-5 - - TRBV28 TGTGCCAGCAGTTCCCGCGGCCAGCCCCAGCATTTT CASSSRGQPQHF
TRBJ2-2 - TRBD2 TRBV7-6 TGTGCCAGCAGCCCTACTAGCGGGACTAACACCGGGGAGCTGTTTTTT CASSPTSGTNTGELFF
TRBJ1-2 - - TRBV6-5 TGTGCCAGCAGGATGGGCGGGAGATCCGCCTATGGCTACACCTTC CASRMGGRSAYGYTF